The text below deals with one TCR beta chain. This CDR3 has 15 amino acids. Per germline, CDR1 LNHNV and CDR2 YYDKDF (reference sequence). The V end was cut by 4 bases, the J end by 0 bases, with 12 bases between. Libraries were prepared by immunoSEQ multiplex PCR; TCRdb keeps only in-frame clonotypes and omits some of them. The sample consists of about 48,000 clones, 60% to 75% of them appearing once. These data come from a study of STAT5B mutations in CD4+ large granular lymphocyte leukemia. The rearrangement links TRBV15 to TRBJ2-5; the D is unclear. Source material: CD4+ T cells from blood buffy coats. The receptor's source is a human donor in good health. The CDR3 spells CATSTTAQYQETQYF. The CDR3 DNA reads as TGTGCCACCAGCACGACGGCACAGTACCAAGAGACCCAGTACTTC. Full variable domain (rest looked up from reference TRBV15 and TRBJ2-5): DAMVIQNPRYQVTQFGKPVTLSCSQTLNHNVMYWYQQKSSQAPKLLFHYYDKDFNNEADTPDNFQSRRPNTSFCFLDIRSPGLGDTAMYLCATSTTAQYQETQYFGPGTRLLVL.